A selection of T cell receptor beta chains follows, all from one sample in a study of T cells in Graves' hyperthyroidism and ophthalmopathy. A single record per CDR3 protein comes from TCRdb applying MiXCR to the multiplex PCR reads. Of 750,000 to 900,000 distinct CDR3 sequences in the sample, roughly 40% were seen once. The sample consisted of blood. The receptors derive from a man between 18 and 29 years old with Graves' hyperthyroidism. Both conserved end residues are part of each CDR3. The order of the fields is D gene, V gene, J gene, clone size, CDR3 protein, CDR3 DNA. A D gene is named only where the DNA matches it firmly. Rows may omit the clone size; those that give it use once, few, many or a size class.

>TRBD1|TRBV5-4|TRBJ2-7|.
CASSRDSNEEQYF
TGTGCCAGCAGCAGGGACAGCAATGAGGAGCAGTACTTC
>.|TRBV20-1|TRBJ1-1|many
CSAREDREAFF
TGCAGTGCTAGAGAAGACAGGGAAGCTTTCTTT
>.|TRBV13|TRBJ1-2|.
CASSFWNNYGYTF
TGTGCCAGCAGCTTCTGGAATAACTATGGCTACACCTTC
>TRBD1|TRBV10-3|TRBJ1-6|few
CATGTGSSPLHF
TGTGCCACCGGGACAGGGAGTTCACCCCTCCACTTT
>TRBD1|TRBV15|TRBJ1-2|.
CATSRPGQPFSNGYTF
TGTGCCACCAGCAGACCGGGACAGCCCTTTTCCAATGGCTACACCTTC
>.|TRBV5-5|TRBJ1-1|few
CASSLDRWAFF
TGTGCCAGCAGCTTGGATAGGTGGGCTTTCTTT
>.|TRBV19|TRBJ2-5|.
CASSTGAGRRETQYF
TGTGCCAGTAGTACTGGTGCAGGGAGGAGGGAGACCCAGTACTTC
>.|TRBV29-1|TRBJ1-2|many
CSVEVGGDGYTF
TGCAGCGTTGAAGTTGGGGGCGATGGCTACACCTTC
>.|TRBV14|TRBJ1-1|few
CASSPTGPHGTEAFF
TGTGCCAGCAGCCCAACGGGGCCCCATGGTACTGAAGCTTTCTTT
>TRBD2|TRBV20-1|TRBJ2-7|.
CSARDSMGAGGPYEQYF
TGCAGTGCTAGAGATAGTATGGGAGCGGGGGGCCCCTACGAGCAGTACTTC
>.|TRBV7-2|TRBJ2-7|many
CASSLVPDSQYEQYF
TGTGCCAGCAGCTTAGTCCCGGACAGTCAGTACGAGCAGTACTTC
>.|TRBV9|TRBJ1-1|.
CASSVSGHTEAFF
TGTGCCAGCAGCGTATCCGGGCACACTGAAGCTTTCTTT
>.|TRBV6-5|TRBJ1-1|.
CASSHYLGQNTEAFF
TGTGCCAGCAGTCACTACTTGGGGCAGAACACTGAAGCTTTCTTT
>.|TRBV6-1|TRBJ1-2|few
CASSEYGTGNYGYTF
TGTGCCAGCAGTGAATACGGGACCGGGAACTATGGCTACACCTTC
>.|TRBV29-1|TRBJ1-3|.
CSVQGAGNTIYF
TGCAGCGTCCAAGGGGCTGGAAACACCATATATTTT
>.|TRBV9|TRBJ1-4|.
CASSQGAPTDRNEKLFF
TGTGCCAGCAGCCAAGGTGCCCCGACTGACCGTAATGAAAAACTGTTTTTT
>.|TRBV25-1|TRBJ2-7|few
CASSEFGRGDEQYF
TGTGCCAGCAGTGAATTTGGCAGGGGGGACGAGCAGTACTTC
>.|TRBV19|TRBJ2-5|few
CASSAWTADQETQYF
TGTGCCAGTAGTGCCTGGACAGCTGACCAAGAGACCCAGTACTTC
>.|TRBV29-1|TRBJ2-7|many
CSVTWDRYEQYF
TGCAGCGTGACCTGGGACCGCTACGAGCAGTACTTC
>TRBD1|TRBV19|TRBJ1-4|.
CASSRQGGMEKLFF
TGTGCCAGTAGTCGACAGGGGGGAATGGAAAAACTGTTTTTT
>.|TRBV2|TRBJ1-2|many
CASNRDTPNYGYTF
TGTGCCAGCAATCGGGACACCCCTAACTATGGCTACACCTTC
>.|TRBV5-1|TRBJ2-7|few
CASRQKTGSYEQYF
TGCGCCAGCAGACAAAAGACGGGCTCCTACGAGCAGTACTTC
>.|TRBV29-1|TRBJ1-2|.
CSVAAGDYGYTF
TGCAGCGTTGCTGCGGGGGACTATGGCTACACCTTC
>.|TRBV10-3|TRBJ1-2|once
CATGGPGPPANYGYTF
TGTGCCACCGGTGGGCCGGGACCGCCGGCTAACTATGGCTACACCTTC
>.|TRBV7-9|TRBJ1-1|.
CASSPISHGTEAFF
TGTGCCAGCAGTCCAATTTCACACGGCACTGAAGCTTTCTTT
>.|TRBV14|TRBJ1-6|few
CASSLVQAKNSPLHF
TGTGCCAGCAGCCTAGTGCAGGCCAAAAATTCACCCCTCCACTTT
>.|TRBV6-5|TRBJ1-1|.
CASSYGTLEAFF
TGTGCCAGCAGTTACGGGACACTTGAAGCTTTCTTT
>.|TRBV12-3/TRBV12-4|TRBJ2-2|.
CTSSIRDPGGELFF
TGTACCAGCAGTATCCGGGACCCTGGCGGGGAGCTGTTTTTT
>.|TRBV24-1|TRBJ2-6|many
CATSGRAEGSGANVLTF
TGTGCCACCAGTGGCAGAGCGGAGGGCTCTGGGGCCAACGTCCTGACTTTC
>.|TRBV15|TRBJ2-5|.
CATSSDRGLQETQYF
TGTGCCACCAGCAGTGATAGGGGACTCCAAGAGACCCAGTACTTC
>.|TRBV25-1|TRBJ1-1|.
CASSARSSRGTYLEAFF
TGTGCCAGCAGTGCTAGATCTTCGCGTGGCACCTACCTTGAAGCTTTCTTT
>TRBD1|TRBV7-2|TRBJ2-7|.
CASSFSGTVPYEQYF
TGTGCCAGCAGCTTCTCCGGGACAGTACCCTACGAGCAGTACTTC
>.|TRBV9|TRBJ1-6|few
CASSRPRGSNSPLHF
TGTGCCAGCAGCCGCCCACGCGGTTCCAATTCACCCCTCCACTTT
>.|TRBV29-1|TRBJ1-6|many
CSVKDSSSYNSPLHF
TGCAGCGTTAAGGACAGCAGCTCCTATAATTCACCCCTCCACTTT
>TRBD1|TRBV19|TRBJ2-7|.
CASSITGTGLGGQYF
TGTGCCAGTAGTATTACCGGGACAGGGTTGGGCGGGCAGTACTTC
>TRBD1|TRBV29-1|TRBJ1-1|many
CSVRGQGRTEAFF
TGCAGCGTTAGAGGACAGGGGCGGACTGAAGCTTTCTTT
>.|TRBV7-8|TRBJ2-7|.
CASSLAGKYEQYF
TGTGCCAGCAGCTTAGCGGGAAAGTACGAGCAGTACTTC
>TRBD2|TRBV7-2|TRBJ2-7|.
CASSPLPTSGSHEQYF
TGTGCCAGCAGCCCCCTACCGACTAGCGGGAGTCACGAGCAGTACTTC
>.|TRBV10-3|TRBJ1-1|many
CAISEHGQLNTEAFF
TGTGCCATCAGTGAGCATGGACAGTTGAACACTGAAGCTTTCTTT
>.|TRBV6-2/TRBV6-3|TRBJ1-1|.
CASSYQQGRRTEAFF
TGTGCCAGCAGTTACCAGCAGGGGCGAAGAACTGAAGCTTTCTTT
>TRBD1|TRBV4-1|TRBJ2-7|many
CASSQGTGGTYEQYF
TGCGCCAGCAGCCAAGGGACAGGGGGCACCTACGAGCAGTACTTC
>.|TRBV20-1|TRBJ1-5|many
CSAGPGGNQPQHF
TGCAGTGCAGGCCCAGGGGGCAATCAGCCCCAGCATTTT
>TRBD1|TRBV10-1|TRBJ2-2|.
CASSAGTEPNTGELFF
TGCGCCAGCAGTGCCGGGACAGAGCCGAACACCGGGGAGCTGTTTTTT
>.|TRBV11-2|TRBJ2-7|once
CASSQATAGYEQYF
TGTGCCAGCAGCCAAGCGACGGCTGGCTACGAGCAGTACTTC
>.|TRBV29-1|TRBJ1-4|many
CSVSLSTNEKLFF
TGCAGCGTTAGCCTTTCAACTAATGAAAAACTGTTTTTT
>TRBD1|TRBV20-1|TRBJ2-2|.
CSASLGQGTGELFF
TGCAGTGCCTCACTGGGACAGGGGACCGGGGAGCTGTTTTTT